These T cell receptor beta chains were read from a single sample in a study of T cell changes during pregnancy in multiple sclerosis. The data were produced by immunoSEQ multiplex PCR, yet TCRdb's version contains in-frame clones alone and is incomplete. Among about 64,000 clones listed, 90% were seen once. The source material was peripheral blood, sampled in the second trimester of pregnancy. These receptors originate from a female donor in good health, enrolled as a control in a pregnancy study. The CDR3 runs from the conserved cysteine through the conserved F or W. The D gene is left open where the match is weak. Clone size is given for some rows only: seen once, a few or many times, or a class if the clone is expanded.

CDR3 protein: CASSPLGHGELFF
CDR3 DNA: TGTGCCAGCAGTCCGCTAGGACACGGGGAGCTGTTTTTT
clone size: .
J gene: TRBJ2-2
D gene: .
V gene: TRBV5-4

CDR3 protein: CASSRQGALQETQYF
CDR3 DNA: TGCGCCAGCAGCCGACAGGGGGCACTCCAAGAGACCCAGTACTTC
clone size: .
J gene: TRBJ2-5
D gene: TRBD1
V gene: TRBV5-1

CDR3 protein: CAITPGGLQKETQYF
CDR3 DNA: TGTGCCATCACCCCCGGGGGACTGCAGAAAGAGACCCAGTACTTC
clone size: .
J gene: TRBJ2-5
D gene: .
V gene: TRBV10-3

CDR3 protein: CASSEPGYEQYF
CDR3 DNA: TGCGCCAGCAGTGAGCCGGGCTACGAGCAGTACTTC
clone size: .
J gene: TRBJ2-7
D gene: .
V gene: TRBV10-1

CDR3 protein: CASSPSSGSPQNTGELFF
CDR3 DNA: TGCGCCAGCAGCCCCTCTAGCGGGAGCCCTCAGAACACCGGGGAGCTGTTTTTT
clone size: .
J gene: TRBJ2-2
D gene: TRBD2
V gene: TRBV5-1

CDR3 protein: CASNRSPHTEAFF
CDR3 DNA: TGTGCCAGCAATAGATCCCCGCACACTGAAGCTTTCTTT
clone size: .
J gene: TRBJ1-1
D gene: .
V gene: TRBV2

CDR3 protein: CASSLFSGGSYEQYF
CDR3 DNA: TGTGCCAGCAGCTTATTTAGCGGGGGCTCCTACGAGCAGTACTTC
clone size: once
J gene: TRBJ2-7
D gene: TRBD2
V gene: TRBV7-9

CDR3 protein: CASSDPRFSTDTQYF
CDR3 DNA: TGTGCCAGCAGTGACCCTAGATTTTCCACAGATACGCAGTATTTT
clone size: .
J gene: TRBJ2-3
D gene: .
V gene: TRBV2

CDR3 protein: CASSLSQGGYGYTF
CDR3 DNA: TGTGCCAGCAGCTTGTCACAGGGTGGGTATGGCTACACCTTC
clone size: .
J gene: TRBJ1-2
D gene: .
V gene: TRBV5-5

CDR3 protein: CAISGENRATNEKLFF
CDR3 DNA: TGTGCCATCAGTGGGGAAAACAGGGCAACTAATGAAAAACTGTTTTTT
clone size: .
J gene: TRBJ1-4
D gene: .
V gene: TRBV10-3

CDR3 protein: CARSDSSGANVLTF
CDR3 DNA: TGTGCCAGATCAGACAGCTCTGGGGCCAACGTCCTGACTTTC
clone size: once
J gene: TRBJ2-6
D gene: .
V gene: TRBV2

CDR3 protein: CASSGGLAGVTGELFF
CDR3 DNA: TGTGCCAGCTCAGGGGGACTAGCGGGAGTCACCGGGGAGCTGTTTTTT
clone size: few
J gene: TRBJ2-2
D gene: TRBD2
V gene: TRBV18

CDR3 protein: CATSSRLAGVEQYF
CDR3 DNA: TGTGCCACCAGCAGTCGGCTAGCGGGGGTCGAGCAGTACTTC
clone size: once
J gene: TRBJ2-7
D gene: TRBD2
V gene: TRBV15

CDR3 protein: CATSLDRTTNQPQHF
CDR3 DNA: TGTGCCACCTCCTTGGACAGGACGACAAATCAGCCCCAGCATTTT
clone size: .
J gene: TRBJ1-5
D gene: TRBD1
V gene: TRBV2

CDR3 protein: CASTEDRGPNQPQHF
CDR3 DNA: TGTGCCAGCACCGAGGACAGGGGGCCGAATCAGCCCCAGCATTTT
clone size: .
J gene: TRBJ1-5
D gene: TRBD1
V gene: TRBV2

CDR3 protein: CASSQDRLQPQHF
CDR3 DNA: TGTGCCAGCAGCCAAGATAGATTACAGCCCCAGCATTTT
clone size: .
J gene: TRBJ1-5
D gene: .
V gene: TRBV14

CDR3 protein: CASSQDPDGRELFF
CDR3 DNA: TGCGCCAGCAGCCAAGATCCTGACGGGAGGGAGCTGTTTTTT
clone size: .
J gene: TRBJ2-2
D gene: .
V gene: TRBV4-1

CDR3 protein: CASSGQAFFNEQFF
CDR3 DNA: TGTGCCAGCAGCGGACAGGCTTTCTTCAATGAGCAGTTCTTC
clone size: .
J gene: TRBJ2-1
D gene: TRBD1
V gene: TRBV5-4

CDR3 protein: CATSRASGGPPGYTF
CDR3 DNA: TGTGCCACCAGCAGAGCCTCCGGTGGTCCTCCAGGCTACACCTTC
clone size: .
J gene: TRBJ1-2
D gene: .
V gene: TRBV15

CDR3 protein: CASSQSDNQETQYF
CDR3 DNA: TGCGCCAGCAGTCAGTCAGACAACCAAGAGACCCAGTACTTC
clone size: .
J gene: TRBJ2-5
D gene: .
V gene: TRBV5-1

CDR3 protein: CASSSTSGSANTQYF
CDR3 DNA: TGTGCCAGCAGCTCAACTAGCGGTTCAGCCAATACGCAGTATTTT
clone size: .
J gene: TRBJ2-3
D gene: TRBD2
V gene: TRBV7-2

CDR3 protein: CASGYSGRRGEQYF
CDR3 DNA: TGTGCCAGCGGTTATAGCGGGAGGAGGGGCGAGCAGTACTTC
clone size: .
J gene: TRBJ2-7
D gene: TRBD2
V gene: TRBV28

CDR3 protein: CASSRGGPEAFF
CDR3 DNA: TGTGCCAGCAGTAGGGGGGGCCCTGAAGCTTTCTTT
clone size: .
J gene: TRBJ1-1
D gene: .
V gene: TRBV27

CDR3 protein: CASSQGLTLGEFF
CDR3 DNA: TGTGCCAGCAGCCAAGGGCTAACCCTCGGGGAGTTCTTC
clone size: .
J gene: TRBJ2-1
D gene: .
V gene: TRBV13

CDR3 protein: CASSPLTSGTLSGANVLTF
CDR3 DNA: TGTGCCAGCTCACCACTGACTAGCGGGACCCTCTCTGGGGCCAACGTCCTGACTTTC
clone size: .
J gene: TRBJ2-6
D gene: TRBD2
V gene: TRBV18

CDR3 protein: CASRGVSGYTF
CDR3 DNA: TGTGCCAGCAGAGGAGTAAGTGGCTACACCTTC
clone size: .
J gene: TRBJ1-2
D gene: .
V gene: TRBV11-1

CDR3 protein: CASSLAEFRNEQFF
CDR3 DNA: TGTGCCAGCAGTTTAGCTGAGTTTCGGAATGAGCAGTTCTTC
clone size: .
J gene: TRBJ2-1
D gene: .
V gene: TRBV27

CDR3 protein: CASGDYAGTAGELFF
CDR3 DNA: TGTGCCAGCGGTGATTATGCGGGGACGGCCGGGGAGCTGTTTTTT
clone size: .
J gene: TRBJ2-2
D gene: .
V gene: TRBV6-6

CDR3 protein: CASSLSQQGTEAFF
CDR3 DNA: TGTGCCAGCAGCTTAAGCCAGCAGGGCACTGAAGCTTTCTTT
clone size: .
J gene: TRBJ1-1
D gene: .
V gene: TRBV11-2

CDR3 protein: CASSPTSEPYNEQFF
CDR3 DNA: TGTGCCAGTAGTCCGACTAGCGAACCCTACAATGAGCAGTTCTTC
clone size: once
J gene: TRBJ2-1
D gene: TRBD2
V gene: TRBV19

CDR3 protein: CASDPGGGYGYTF
CDR3 DNA: TGTGCCAGTGACCCGGGAGGGGGCTATGGCTACACCTTC
clone size: .
J gene: TRBJ1-2
D gene: .
V gene: TRBV19

CDR3 protein: CASSQTSGSYNEQFF
CDR3 DNA: TGCGCCAGCAGCCAAACTAGCGGCTCCTACAATGAGCAGTTCTTC
clone size: .
J gene: TRBJ2-1
D gene: TRBD2
V gene: TRBV4-1

CDR3 protein: CASSEGRRNQPQHF
CDR3 DNA: TGTGCCAGCAGTGAGGGTCGGAGAAATCAGCCCCAGCATTTT
clone size: once
J gene: TRBJ1-5
D gene: .
V gene: TRBV25-1

CDR3 protein: CASSSGLAGQLPYEQYF
CDR3 DNA: TGTGCCAGCAGCTCGGGACTAGCGGGACAGTTACCCTACGAGCAGTACTTC
clone size: .
J gene: TRBJ2-7
D gene: TRBD2
V gene: TRBV11-2

CDR3 protein: CASSSGQGNTEAFF
CDR3 DNA: TGTGCCAGCAGCTCGGGACAGGGGAACACTGAAGCTTTCTTT
clone size: .
J gene: TRBJ1-1
D gene: TRBD1
V gene: TRBV7-9

CDR3 protein: CASSLASRTNTGELFF
CDR3 DNA: TGTGCCAGCAGCTTAGCCTCGCGGACGAACACCGGGGAGCTGTTTTTT
clone size: .
J gene: TRBJ2-2
D gene: .
V gene: TRBV7-8

CDR3 protein: CASMGGGNTIYF
CDR3 DNA: TGTGCCAGTATGGGCGGGGGAAACACCATATATTTT
clone size: few
J gene: TRBJ1-3
D gene: .
V gene: TRBV19

CDR3 protein: CATSRDVTSGHNEQFF
CDR3 DNA: TGTGCCACCAGCAGAGATGTTACTAGCGGACACAATGAGCAGTTCTTC
clone size: .
J gene: TRBJ2-1
D gene: TRBD2
V gene: TRBV15

CDR3 protein: CASTLGGLGETQYF
CDR3 DNA: TGTGCCAGCACGCTCGGGGGGTTGGGAGAGACCCAGTACTTC
clone size: .
J gene: TRBJ2-5
D gene: TRBD2
V gene: TRBV28

CDR3 protein: CASSGRGLNEQFF
CDR3 DNA: TGTGCCAGCAGCGGCAGGGGGCTTAATGAGCAGTTCTTC
clone size: .
J gene: TRBJ2-1
D gene: TRBD1
V gene: TRBV2